The text below deals with one T cell receptor (beta chain). The antigen it binds to is not known. No base quality values were provided; no much bigger clone lies one nucleotide off. Libraries were made using the immunoSEQ multiplex PCR assay. Entries here come from immuneACCESS through TCRdb and include only in-frame sequences with V and J called. Some clones fail to appear in such tables; in the studies checked, an unresolved V gene covers under half of the shortfall, and the cause of the remainder is unknown. Here the sample has approximately 81,000 clones; nearly 97% occur a single time. About 0.37% of the sample rests with the top ten. This sample stems from a study of technical replicates of blood from a few donors (dated by TCRdb to 2016 to 2017). Including the terminal cysteine and phenylalanine, the CDR3 comprises 14 residues. Solely the CDR3 DNA is kept, with 42 bases framed from the first base. Trimmed from V: 3 bases; trimmed from J: 6 bases; junction bases lacking a gene match: 5. The CDR1 and CDR2 encoded by the germline V gene are SGHTA and FQGTGA.

This chain joins TRBV7-3 to TRBJ2-7; TRBD1 agrees with 10 junctional bases. The sample was T cells isolated from PBMCs. This TCR derives from a human donor in good health. CDR3 sequence: CASSFRDRGAEQYF. Read as DNA, the sequence is TGTGCCAGCAGCTTCAGGGACAGGGGAGCCGAGCAGTACTTC.